A single T cell receptor (beta chain) is shown here with its context. CDR1 and CDR2 from the germline V gene are SGDLS and YYNGEE. The V gene end was trimmed by 9 bases and the J gene end by 7 bases; junction bases not matched to a gene: 10. The CDR3 is made up of 14 amino acids. The data were produced by immunoSEQ multiplex PCR, yet TCRdb's version contains in-frame clones alone and is incomplete. The sample has fewer than 65,000 clones; 93% are singletons. This sample is drawn from a study of T cell changes during pregnancy in multiple sclerosis. The material sequenced was peripheral blood, taken in the second trimester of pregnancy. The TCR sequence derives from a female donor with multiple sclerosis, enrolled in a pregnancy study. This rearrangement joins TRBV9 to TRBJ2-1; 10 bases are shared with TRBD2. CDR3 protein: CANNSGTSENEQFF. CDR3 coding DNA: TGTGCCAACAATTCAGGGACTAGCGAAAATGAGCAGTTCTTC.